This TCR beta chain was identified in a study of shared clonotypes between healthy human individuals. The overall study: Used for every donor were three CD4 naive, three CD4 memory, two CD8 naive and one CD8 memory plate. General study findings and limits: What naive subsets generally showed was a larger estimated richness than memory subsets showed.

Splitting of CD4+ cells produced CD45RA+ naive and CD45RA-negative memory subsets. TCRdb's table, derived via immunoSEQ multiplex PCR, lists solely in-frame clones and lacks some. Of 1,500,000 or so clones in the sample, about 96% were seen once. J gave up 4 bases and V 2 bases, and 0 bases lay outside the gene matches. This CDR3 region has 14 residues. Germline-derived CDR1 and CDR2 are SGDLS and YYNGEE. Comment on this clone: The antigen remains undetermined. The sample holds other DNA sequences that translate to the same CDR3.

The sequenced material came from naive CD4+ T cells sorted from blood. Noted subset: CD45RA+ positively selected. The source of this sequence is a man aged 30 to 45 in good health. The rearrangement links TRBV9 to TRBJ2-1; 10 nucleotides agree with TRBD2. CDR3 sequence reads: CASSVGLAYNEQFF. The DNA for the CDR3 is TGTGCCAGCAGCGTGGGACTAGCGTACAATGAGCAGTTCTTC.